The entry below gives a single T cell receptor beta chain sequence along with its context. The antigen is unknown. The sample belongs to a study of T cell responses to AZD1222 COVID-19 vaccine. Across the whole study: Pooled together were second doses at about 4 or about 12 weeks.

Study-level findings and limits: Baseline antibody screening turned up just six or seven seropositive AZD1222 recipients.

The CDR3 is 16 amino acids. Germline-derived CDR1 and CDR2 are SGDLS and YYNGEE. Trimming left V 1 base short and J 0 bases short, with 11 bases between. Profiling relied on immunoSEQ multiplex PCR, and the TCRdb table lists in-frame clones only, not all of them. The sample lists around 99,000 clones, roughly nine tenths occurring once. The chain has TRBV9 and TRBJ1-3; D call uncertain. The material was peripheral blood, obtained on day 0 of AZD1222 vaccination. The TCR originated in an adult in good health. CDR3 DNA sequence: TGTGCCAGCAGCGTATTAGACGATATCTCTGGAAACACCATATATTTT. Protein: CASSVLDDISGNTIYF. Variable domain in full (rest from reference TRBV9 and TRBJ1-3): DSGVTQTPKHLITATGQRVTLRCSPRSGDLSVYWYQQSLDQGLQFLIQYYNGEERAKGNILERFSAQQFPDLHSELNLSSLELGDSALYFCASSVLDDISGNTIYFGEGSWLTVV.